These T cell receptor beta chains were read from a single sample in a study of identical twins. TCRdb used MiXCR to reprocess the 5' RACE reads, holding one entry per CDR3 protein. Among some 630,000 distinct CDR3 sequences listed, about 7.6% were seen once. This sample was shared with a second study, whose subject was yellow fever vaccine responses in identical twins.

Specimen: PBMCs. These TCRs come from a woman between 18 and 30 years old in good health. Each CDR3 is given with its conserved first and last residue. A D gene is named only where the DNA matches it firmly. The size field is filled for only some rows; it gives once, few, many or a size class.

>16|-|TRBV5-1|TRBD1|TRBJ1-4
CASSLGGQGTNEKLFF
TGCGCCAGCAGCTTGGGGGGACAGGGAACTAATGAAAAACTGTTTTTT
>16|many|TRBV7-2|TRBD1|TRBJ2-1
CASSLLQGMGYNEQFF
TGTGCCAGCAGCTTACTACAGGGGATGGGCTACAATGAGCAGTTCTTC
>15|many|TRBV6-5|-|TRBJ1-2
CASSYSVTGNYGYTF
TGTGCCAGCAGTTACTCGGTCACAGGGAACTATGGCTACACCTTC
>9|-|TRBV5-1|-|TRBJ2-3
CASLDTQYF
TGCGCCAGCTTGGATACGCAGTATTTT
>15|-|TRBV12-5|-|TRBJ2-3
CASGLSDSPWDTQYF
TGTGCTAGTGGTTTGTCGGACTCCCCGTGGGATACGCAGTATTTT
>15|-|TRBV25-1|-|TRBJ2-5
CASSDRTFSKETQYF
TGTGCCAGCAGTGACAGGACATTCAGTAAAGAGACCCAGTACTTC
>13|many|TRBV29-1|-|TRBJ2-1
CSVEGSSYNEQFF
TGCAGCGTTGAGGGGAGCTCCTACAATGAGCAGTTCTTC
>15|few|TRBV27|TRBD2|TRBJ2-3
CASSLYAGVVDTQYF
TGTGCCAGCAGTTTATATGCGGGAGTTGTAGATACTCAGTATTTT
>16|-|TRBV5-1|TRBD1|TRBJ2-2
CASSDGQGTGAGELFF
TGCGCCAGCAGCGATGGACAGGGTACCGGCGCCGGGGAGCTGTTTTTT
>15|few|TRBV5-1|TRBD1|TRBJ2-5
CASSLPTGGGETQYF
TGCGCCAGCAGCTTACCGACAGGGGGCGGTGAGACCCAGTACTTC
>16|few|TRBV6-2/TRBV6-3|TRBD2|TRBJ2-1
CASRTLAGEGFNEQFF
TGTGCCAGCAGGACTCTAGCGGGGGAAGGGTTCAATGAGCAGTTCTTC
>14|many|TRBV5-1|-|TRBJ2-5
CASSSGTPKETQYF
TGCGCCAGCAGCTCCGGGACACCAAAAGAGACCCAGTACTTC
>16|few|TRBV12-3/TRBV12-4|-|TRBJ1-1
CASSSQGPGIGTEAFF
TGTGCCAGCAGTTCCCAGGGGCCTGGGATTGGGACTGAAGCTTTCTTT
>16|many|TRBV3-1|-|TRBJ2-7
CASSQDRMYQGREQYF
TGTGCCAGCAGCCAAGATCGAATGTACCAAGGGCGCGAGCAGTACTTC
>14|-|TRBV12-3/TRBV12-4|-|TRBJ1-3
CASSLPGDLDTIYF
TGTGCCAGCAGTTTACCAGGGGATCTAGACACCATATATTTT
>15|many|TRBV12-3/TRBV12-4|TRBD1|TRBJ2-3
CASSQTGASTDTQYF
TGTGCCAGTAGTCAAACAGGGGCTAGCACAGATACGCAGTATTTT
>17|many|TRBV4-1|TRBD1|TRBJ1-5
CASSQDAGGKGNQPQHF
TGCGCCAGCAGCCAAGACGCAGGGGGCAAGGGCAATCAGCCCCAGCATTTT
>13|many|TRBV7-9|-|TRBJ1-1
CASSPPVGNEAFF
TGTGCCAGCAGCCCCCCCGTAGGGAATGAAGCTTTCTTT
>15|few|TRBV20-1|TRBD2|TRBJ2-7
CSARPPGTSSYEQYF
TGCAGTGCTCGGCCGCCCGGGACTAGCTCCTACGAGCAGTACTTC
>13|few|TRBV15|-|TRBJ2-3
CATSRPPGDTQYF
TGTGCCACCAGCAGACCCCCGGGGGATACGCAGTATTTT
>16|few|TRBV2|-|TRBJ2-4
CASSATGGQPGDIQYF
TGTGCCAGCAGTGCGACAGGAGGACAGCCCGGGGACATTCAGTACTTC
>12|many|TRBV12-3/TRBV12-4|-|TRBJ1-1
CASSLDYTEAFF
TGTGCCAGCAGTTTGGACTACACTGAAGCTTTCTTT
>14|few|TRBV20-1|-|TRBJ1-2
CSASVSGPNYGYTF
TGCAGTGCTAGTGTATCAGGACCTAACTATGGCTACACCTTC
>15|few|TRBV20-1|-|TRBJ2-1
CSARDAGYLHNEQFF
TGCAGTGCTAGAGACGCGGGGTATCTACACAATGAGCAGTTCTTC
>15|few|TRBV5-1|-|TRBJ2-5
CASSASTTGLETQYF
TGCGCCAGCAGCGCGTCCACTACAGGGTTGGAGACCCAGTACTTC
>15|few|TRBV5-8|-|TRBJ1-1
CASSLAIARNTEAFF
TGTGCCAGCAGCTTGGCTATAGCTCGGAACACTGAAGCTTTCTTT
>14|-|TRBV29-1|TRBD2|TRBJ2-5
CSVKRGGPQETQYF
TGCAGCGTTAAGCGGGGGGGACCCCAAGAGACCCAGTACTTC
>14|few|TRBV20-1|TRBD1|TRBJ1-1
CSAPDRGPNTEAFF
TGCAGTGCTCCGGACAGGGGGCCGAACACTGAAGCTTTCTTT
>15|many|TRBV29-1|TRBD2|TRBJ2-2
CSVNPSGGNTGELFF
TGCAGCGTGAACCCTAGCGGGGGGAACACCGGGGAGCTGTTTTTT
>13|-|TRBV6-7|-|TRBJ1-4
CASSRRRRHGMFF
TGTGCCAGCAGTCGACGGAGACGACACGGGATGTTTTTT
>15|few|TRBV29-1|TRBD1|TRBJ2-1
CSVAPGQGGGNEQFF
TGCAGCGTAGCCCCGGGACAGGGAGGGGGGAATGAGCAGTTCTTC
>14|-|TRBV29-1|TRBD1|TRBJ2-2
CSVRTGGRAGELFF
TGCAGCGTTCGGACAGGGGGCCGGGCCGGGGAGCTGTTTTTT
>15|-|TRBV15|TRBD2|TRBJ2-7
CATSRVLAGDYEQYF
TGTGCCACCAGCAGAGTACTAGCGGGAGACTACGAGCAGTACTTC
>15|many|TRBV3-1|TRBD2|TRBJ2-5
CASSHGSGSGETQYF
TGTGCCAGCAGCCACGGGAGCGGGAGTGGAGAGACCCAGTACTTC
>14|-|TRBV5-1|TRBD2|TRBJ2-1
CASSPGLALHEQFF
TGCGCCAGCAGCCCGGGACTAGCGTTGCATGAGCAGTTCTTC
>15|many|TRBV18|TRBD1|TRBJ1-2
CASSRGSDRGYGYTF
TGTGCCAGCTCACGCGGTTCGGACAGGGGCTATGGCTACACCTTC
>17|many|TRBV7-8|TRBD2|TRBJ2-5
CASSQQRTSGIQETQYF
TGTGCCAGCAGCCAACAACGGACTAGCGGGATCCAAGAGACCCAGTACTTC
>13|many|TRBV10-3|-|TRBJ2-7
CAISGTQGNEQYF
TGTGCCATCAGTGGGACACAGGGCAACGAGCAGTACTTC
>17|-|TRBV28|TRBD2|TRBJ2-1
CASSSIAAGLAGYEQFF
TGTGCCAGCAGTTCGATTGCTGCGGGACTAGCGGGGTATGAGCAGTTCTTC
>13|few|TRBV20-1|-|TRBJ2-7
CSARPETSYEQYF
TGCAGTGCTAGGCCGGAAACCTCCTACGAGCAGTACTTC
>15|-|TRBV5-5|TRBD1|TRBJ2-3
CASSLRPTGTDTQYF
TGTGCCAGCAGCTTGAGGCCGACAGGGACAGATACGCAGTATTTT
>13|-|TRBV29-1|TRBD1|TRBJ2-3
CSVRTGPADTQYF
TGCAGCGTTCGGACAGGGCCGGCAGATACGCAGTATTTT
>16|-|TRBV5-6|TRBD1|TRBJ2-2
CASSLNQGENTGELFF
TGTGCCAGCAGCTTAAACCAGGGGGAGAACACCGGGGAGCTGTTTTTT
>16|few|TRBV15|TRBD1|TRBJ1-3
CATSRGGDRAGNTIYF
TGTGCCACCAGCAGAGGAGGGGACAGGGCTGGAAACACCATATATTTT
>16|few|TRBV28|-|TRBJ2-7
CASSLRPGQPSYEQYF
TGTGCCAGCAGTTTAAGGCCCGGACAGCCCTCCTACGAGCAGTACTTC